This TCR beta chain was profiled in a study of post-analysis software for immune sequencing data. General study results and limits: Compared with controls, patients had more of roughly five TRBV segments, including TRBV5-6, TRBV5-1 and TRBV20-1.

V lost 4 bases and J 5 bases, leaving 11 bases between the germline ends. The CDR3 has 13 residues. Germline CDR1 and CDR2: SGHTA and FQGNSA. TCR beta libraries were prepared from cDNA with unique molecular identifiers. TCRdb used MiXCR to reprocess the PCR reads, holding one entry per CDR3 protein. The top ten hold around 0.56% of the sample, which has about 760,000 distinct CDR3 sequences, less than 35% seen once. This clonotype was recorded many times. What it binds is not known. The TCR was taken from a girl under 18 with multiple sclerosis. The sample was blood. The chain joins TRBV7-2 to TRBJ2-5; tentatively, D is TRBD1 (6 bases). As DNA, the CDR3 is TGTGCCAGCAGCTACGTTAGGGGGGAGACCCAGTACTTC. This translates into CASSYVRGETQYF.